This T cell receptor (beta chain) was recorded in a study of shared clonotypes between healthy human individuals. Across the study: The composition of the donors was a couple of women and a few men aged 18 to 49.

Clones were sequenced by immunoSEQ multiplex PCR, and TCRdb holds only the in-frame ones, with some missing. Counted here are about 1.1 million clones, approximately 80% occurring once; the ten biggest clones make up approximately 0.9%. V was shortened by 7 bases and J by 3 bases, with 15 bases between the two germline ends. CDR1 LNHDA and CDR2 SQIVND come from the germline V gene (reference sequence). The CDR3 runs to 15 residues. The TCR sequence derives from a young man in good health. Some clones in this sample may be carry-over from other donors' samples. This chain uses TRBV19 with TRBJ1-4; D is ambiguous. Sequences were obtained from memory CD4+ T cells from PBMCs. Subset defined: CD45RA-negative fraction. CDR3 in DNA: TGTGCCAGTACCAGAGGGCCGAGGTCTAATGAAAAACTGTTTTTT. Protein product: CASTRGPRSNEKLFF.